This passage covers 26 T cell receptor beta chains from one sample sequenced in a study of control samples from healthy donors and cancer patients. Profiling relied on immunoSEQ multiplex PCR, and the TCRdb table lists in-frame clones only, not all of them. The sample shows roughly 170,000 clones, 85% to 90% of them seen only once. Material for sequencing was blood. All receptors derive from a woman in her 30s in good health.

The CDR3 loop is CASSDGTRDTEAFF. The CDR3 nucleotides are TGTGCCAGCAGCGACGGGACAAGAGACACTGAAGCTTTCTTT. This chain joins TRBV3-1 (or the pseudogene TRBV3-2) and TRBJ1-1; D is perhaps TRBD1 (6 bases). The CDR3 has 14 residues. V lost 5 bases and J 3 bases, leaving 13 bases between the germline ends. CDR1 LGHDT and CDR2 YNNKEL come from the germline V gene (reference sequence).

The chain has TRBV6-5 and TRBJ2-7; TRBD1 matches 11 bases. The CDR3 totals 16 residues. Germline assignment: CDR1 MNHEY and CDR2 SVGAGI. J was trimmed by 3 bases and V by 0 bases; bases with no gene match: 4. CDR3 in amino acids: CASSYSGTGGIYEQYF. CDR3 coding DNA: TGTGCCAGCAGTTACTCGGGGACAGGGGGGATCTACGAGCAGTACTTC.

This rearrangement joins TRBV7-6 to TRBJ1-5; 7 nucleotides match TRBD1. CDR1 is SGHVS and CDR2 is FNYEAQ in the germline V gene. The CDR3 contains 17 residues. The V gene end was trimmed by 5 bases and the J gene end by 0 bases; junction bases not matched to a gene: 10. This CDR3 is CASSQAQAGGSNQPQHF. The CDR3 DNA sequence: TGTGCCAGCAGCCAGGCCCAGGCAGGGGGTAGCAATCAGCCCCAGCATTTT.

In its sample, this clone was seen once. The rearrangement joins TRBV7-9 to TRBJ1-6; D is undetermined. The V gene's germline CDR1 is SEHNR and CDR2 FQNEAQ (reference sequence). V was clipped by 5 bases and J by 5 bases, with 10 bases between them. CDR3 length: 14 amino acids. CDR3 amino acids: CASSADGHNSPLHF. In DNA form, the CDR3 reads TGTGCCAGCAGCGCTGACGGACATAATTCACCCCTCCACTTT.

The rearrangement links TRBV9 to TRBJ1-3; tentative D call: TRBD1 (6 bases). V was clipped by 0 bases and J by 0 bases, with 10 bases between them. Germline V lookup: CDR1 SGDLS, CDR2 YYNGEE. The CDR3 contains 16 residues. Here the CDR3 DNA reads TGTGCCAGCAGCGTAGGCAGGGGAAACTCTGGAAACACCATATATTTT. As protein: CASSVGRGNSGNTIYF.

The V call is TRBV19, the J call TRBJ1-5; TRBD1 might be the D (5 bases). CDR1 and CDR2 (germline): LNHDA, SQIVND (reference sequence). The CDR3 loop spans 16 amino acids. V dropped 6 bases and J dropped 6 bases, with 21 bases sitting between them. CDR3 protein: CASRRSGHDGSQPQHF. The CDR3 nucleotides read TGTGCCAGTAGAAGGTCAGGGCATGATGGGAGTCAGCCCCAGCATTTT.

The chain has TRBV5-1 and TRBJ1-1, with D hard to call. V lost 4 bases and J 0 bases, leaving 7 bases between the germline ends. Germline V gene sequence: CDR1 SGHRS, CDR2 YFSETQ. The CDR3 runs 13 residues. CDR3 nucleotide sequence: TGCGCCAGCAGCCCCGGGTTGAACACTGAAGCTTTCTTT. It encodes CASSPGLNTEAFF.

The V call is TRBV25-1, the J call TRBJ2-3, with D perhaps matching TRBD1 or TRBD2 (5 bases each). The V end was cut by 8 bases, the J end by 0 bases, with 18 bases between. CDR3 size: 16 residues. Germline loops: CDR1 MGHDK, CDR2 SYGVNS. The CDR3 spells CASRRRGTPSTDTQYF. The CDR3 DNA sequence: TGTGCCAGCCGACGGCGTGGGACCCCTAGCACAGATACGCAGTATTTT.

This clone was found a few times. The CDR3: CASSLTGGAYEQYV. The CDR3 coding sequence is TGTGCCAGCAGCCTAACAGGGGGCGCCTACGAGCAGTACGTC. The V gene is TRBV6-5, the J gene TRBJ2-7, with 9 bases lining up with TRBD1. CDR1 and CDR2 (germline): MNHEY, SVGAGI. V lost 6 bases, J lost 2 bases, and 5 bases stayed unmatched. The CDR3 extends over 14 amino acids.

The CDR3 DNA reads TGTGCCAGCAGCTCCGACAGGGGGCGCAACGTCCTGACTTTC. Residues: CASSSDRGRNVLTF. The V call is TRBV7-9, the J call TRBJ2-6; 10 positions agree with TRBD1. Germline V lookup: CDR1 SEHNR, CDR2 FQNEAQ (reference sequence). With 4 bases clipped from V and 9 bases from J, the junction kept 3 bases outside the gene matches. The CDR3 is 14 amino acids.

The chain uses TRBV5-1 and TRBJ2-3; 11 positions agree with TRBD2. Germline CDR1 is SGHRS and CDR2 is YFSETQ. V gave up 6 bases and J gave up 2 bases; unmatched junction bases: 8. CDR3 length: 16 amino acids. CDR3 DNA sequence: TGCGCCAGCAAACTAGCGGGGGCGGCGCTCACAGATACGCAGTATTTT. Its protein product is CASKLAGAALTDTQYF.

V gene TRBV18 combines with J gene TRBJ2-7; 11 bases fit TRBD1. CDR1 is KGHSH and CDR2 is LQKENI in the germline V gene. The V gene end was trimmed by 8 bases and the J gene end by 4 bases; junction bases not matched to a gene: 4. The CDR3 extends over 13 amino acids. The CDR3 region has the DNA TGTGCCAGCACAGGACAGGGGGCATACGAGCAGTACTTC. Translating it yields CASTGQGAYEQYF.

Comments on this clone: One end of the junction varies from germline; a read error may be responsible. Other DNA sequences from this sample encode an identical CDR3 as well. V is TRBV25-1 and J is TRBJ2-5; 9 bases are a match to TRBD1. CDR3 length: 16 residues. Germline V lookup: CDR1 MGHDK, CDR2 SYGVNS. The chain's CDR3 is CASSDSGQGYQETQYF. Here the CDR3 DNA reads TGCGCCAGCAGTGACAGCGGACAGGGGTATCAAGAGACCCAGTACTTC.

The V gene is TRBV5-6, the J gene TRBJ1-4; maybe TRBD1 (5 bases). This CDR3 spans 16 amino acids. V was clipped by 4 bases and J by 8 bases, with 21 bases between them. Germline-derived CDR1 and CDR2 are SGHDT and YYEEEE. CDR3 sequence (DNA): TGTGCCAGCAGCCCCTTGGTCAGGGTTCGGTCCGAAAAACTGTTTTTT. It is translated as CASSPLVRVRSEKLFF.

The chain links TRBV9 to TRBJ1-6; D possibly corresponds to TRBD1 (5 bases). Germline V gene data show CDR1 as SGDLS and CDR2 as YYNGEE. V lost 0 bases and J 0 bases, leaving 7 bases between the germline ends. The CDR3 contains 16 residues. DNA for the CDR3: TGTGCCAGCAGCGTAGAGGGGAGCTCCTATAATTCACCCCTCCACTTT. Translated, it gives CASSVEGSSYNSPLHF.

The chain joins TRBV11-2 to TRBJ2-3, with a weak D call TRBD1 (5 bases). Germline V gives CDR1 SGHAT, CDR2 FQNNGV. This CDR3 comprises 13 residues. The V end lost 8 bases, the J end lost 1 base, and 10 bases lay between the germline ends. For the CDR3, the DNA is TGTGCCAGCGTTCGCAGGGGCACAGATACGCAGTATTTT. It is translated as CASVRRGTDTQYF.

The rearrangement links TRBV7-9 to TRBJ2-5; TRBD2 agrees at 7 bases. The germline V gene has CDR1 SEHNR and CDR2 FQNEAQ (reference sequence). V was pared by 5 bases and J by 1 base, with 10 bases of the junction left unmatched. The length of the CDR3 is 16 residues. The CDR3 DNA reads TGTGCCAGCAGCCCGGGAGCTAGCGGTGGCCAAGAGACCCAGTACTTC. This codes for CASSPGASGGQETQYF.

This clone was observed a single time. This chain uses TRBV5-6 with TRBJ2-3, with D hard to call. The CDR3 totals 12 residues. V lost 0 bases and J 6 bases, leaving 5 bases between the germline ends. In germline, CDR1 is SGHDT, CDR2 YYEEEE. The CDR3 protein is CASSLGFDTQYF. The CDR3 DNA sequence: TGTGCCAGCAGCTTGGGGTTCGATACGCAGTATTTT. Using reference TRBV5-6 and TRBJ2-3 for the parts outside the CDR3, the full variable domain is DAGVTQSPTHLIKTRGQQVTLRCSPKSGHDTVSWYQQALGQGPQFIFQYYEEEERQRGNFPDRFSGHQFPNYSSELNVNALLLGDSALYLCASSLGFDTQYFGPGTRLTVL.

V is TRBV6-5 and J is TRBJ1-1; D perhaps matches TRBD1 (5 bases). The CDR3 contains 14 residues. Trimming left V 4 bases short and J 10 bases short, with 19 bases between. Germline V gives CDR1 MNHEY, CDR2 SVGAGI. CDR3 DNA sequence: TGTGCCAGCAGTTCCCGGGTGGGGCTCGGGGGAGCTTTCTTT. Its protein is CASSSRVGLGGAFF.

The chain recombines TRBV12-3 or TRBV12-4 with TRBJ2-5; D ambiguous. Trimming stripped 3 bases from V and 7 bases from J, with 12 bases between. The CDR3 extends over 13 amino acids. The CDR3 nucleotides read TGTGCCAGCAGTTTGGGCGGTCGAGGGACCCAGTACTTC. Translating it yields CASSLGGRGTQYF.

This clone was observed a single time. V gene TRBV5-4 combines with J gene TRBJ2-3; no definite D call. Germline CDR1 is SGHNT and CDR2 is YYREEE (reference sequence). V was cut by 9 bases and J by 5 bases, with 25 bases left in between. The CDR3 length is 16 residues. For the CDR3, the DNA is TGTGCCACCATAAACTCCCAGAAGGAGTTTGGAGATACGCAGTATTTT. Its protein is CATINSQKEFGDTQYF.

V gene TRBV10-3 combines with J gene TRBJ2-7; D may be TRBD2 (6 bases). Trimming cost V 4 bases and J 2 bases, with 6 bases left between them. CDR3 size: 12 residues. The germline CDR1 and CDR2 sequences are ENHRY and SYGVKD. This chain's CDR3 is CAISGGAYEQYV. In DNA, the CDR3 is TGTGCCATCAGTGGGGGGGCCTACGAGCAGTACGTC.

This clone was recorded once. The chain has TRBV19 and TRBJ2-3; no firm D call. The CDR3 consists of 11 residues. Germline CDR1 and CDR2: LNHDA and SQIVND (reference sequence). The V end was cut by 7 bases, the J end by 2 bases, with 4 bases between. The CDR3 here is CASKDTDTQYF. Here the CDR3 DNA reads TGTGCCAGTAAAGACACAGATACGCAGTATTTT.

This chain connects TRBV29-1 to TRBJ2-3; no definite D call. Germline V gene lookup returns CDR1 SQVTM and CDR2 ANQGSEA. V was shortened by 4 bases and J by 3 bases, with 11 bases between the two germline ends. CDR3 size: 13 residues. CDR3 sequence (DNA): TGCAGCGTTGTAACCGCGAAGACAGATACGCAGTATTTT. Protein: CSVVTAKTDTQYF.

The genes are TRBV7-9 and TRBJ2-2; maybe TRBD2 (5 bases). Germline CDR1 and CDR2: SEHNR and FQNEAQ (reference sequence). The CDR3 runs to 15 residues. Trimming pared 2 bases from V and 1 base from J, leaving 8 bases between. The CDR3 spells CASSLSLGNTGELFF. The CDR3, as DNA: TGTGCCAGCAGCTTATCACTAGGGAACACCGGGGAGCTGTTTTTT.

By proportion, this clone is medium-sized. This chain uses TRBV14 with TRBJ1-1; no clear D. Germline CDR1 reads SGHDN; CDR2 reads FVKESK. The CDR3 has 13 residues. The germline V and J ends were trimmed by 5 bases and 2 bases, with 9 bases remaining between them. CDR3 loop: CASSYTRNTEAFF. The CDR3 DNA reads as TGTGCCAGCAGCTACACCAGAAACACTGAAGCTTTCTTT.